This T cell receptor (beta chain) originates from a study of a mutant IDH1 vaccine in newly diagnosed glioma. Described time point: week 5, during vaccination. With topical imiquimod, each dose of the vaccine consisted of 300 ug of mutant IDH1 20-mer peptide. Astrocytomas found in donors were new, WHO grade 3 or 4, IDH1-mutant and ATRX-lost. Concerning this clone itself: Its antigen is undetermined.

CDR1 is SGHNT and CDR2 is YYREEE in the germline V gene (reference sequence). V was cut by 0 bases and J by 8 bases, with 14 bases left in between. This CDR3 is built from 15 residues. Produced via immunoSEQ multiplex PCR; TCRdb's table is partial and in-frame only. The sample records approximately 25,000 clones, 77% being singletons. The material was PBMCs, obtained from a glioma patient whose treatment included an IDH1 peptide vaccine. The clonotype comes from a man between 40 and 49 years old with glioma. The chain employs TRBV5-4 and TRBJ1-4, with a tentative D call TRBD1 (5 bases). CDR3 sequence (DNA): TGTGCCAGCAGCTTGGGTCTCTCTGAGGGGGAAAAACTGTTTTTT. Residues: CASSLGLSEGEKLFF.